A selection of T cell receptor beta chains follows, all from one sample in a study of monozygotic twins with inflammatory bowel disease. TCRdb re-called the 5' RACE reads and gives one entry per CDR3 protein, without DNA. The ten top clones account for 2%, within a sample of approximately 340,000 distinct CDR3 sequences. Sequences were obtained from blood. These receptors were collected from a human donor with ulcerative colitis or Crohn's disease, or a healthy co-twin of an affected twin (not recorded which). CDR3s include the opening cysteine and the closing phenylalanine or tryptophan.

j_gene | v_gene | CDR3aa
TRBJ2-3 | TRBV28 | CASIRTRGRAEKDTQYF
TRBJ2-5 | TRBV5-1 | CASSLLASGVETQYF
TRBJ1-4 | TRBV15 | CATSRDYSAGADRKLFF
TRBJ2-3 | TRBV7-9 | CASSPGTGGPKADTQYF
TRBJ1-1 | TRBV7-2 | CASSLVVRQNYEAFF
TRBJ2-1 | TRBV20-1 | CSARLSRGPAGDEQFF
TRBJ2-2 | TRBV29-1 | CSVEAPGLLNTGELFF
TRBJ2-4 | TRBV29-1 | CSVEDPAGNIQYF
TRBJ2-7 | TRBV7-2 | CASSLPAGEQYF
TRBJ2-3 | TRBV5-5 | CASSSPGPGTDTQYF
TRBJ2-1 | TRBV28 | CASKTDRSSYNEQFF
TRBJ2-3 | TRBV13 | CASSSDSRRQYF
TRBJ1-5 | TRBV20-1 | CSANRDSINQPQHF
TRBJ2-6 | TRBV27 | CASSTRAGANVLTF
TRBJ1-5 | TRBV6-1 | CASSERQGSYSNQPQHF
TRBJ2-1 | TRBV20-1 | CSATRGLAGYNEQFF
TRBJ1-2 | TRBV4-1 | CASSPTRGCGYTF
TRBJ1-1 | TRBV14 | CASSRRQGSGTEAFF
TRBJ2-5 | TRBV27 | CASSLQYQETQYF
TRBJ2-7 | TRBV2 | CASGSVSYEQYF
TRBJ2-3 | TRBV5-1 | CASSLRPSGNTDTQYF
TRBJ2-5 | TRBV27 | CASSPVGGKQETQYF
TRBJ2-7 | TRBV15 | CATSREDSSNKQYF
TRBJ2-1 | TRBV5-1 | CASSLAADRGYNEQFF
TRBJ2-3 | TRBV27 | CASSPRTGPGHTDTQYF
TRBJ1-1 | TRBV4-1 | CASSLGFEAFF
TRBJ2-1 | TRBV15 | CATCMTGASSYNEQFF
TRBJ2-2 | TRBV7-2 | CASSLGRTSYAGELFF
TRBJ1-1 | TRBV7-8 | CASSLSGLPEAFF